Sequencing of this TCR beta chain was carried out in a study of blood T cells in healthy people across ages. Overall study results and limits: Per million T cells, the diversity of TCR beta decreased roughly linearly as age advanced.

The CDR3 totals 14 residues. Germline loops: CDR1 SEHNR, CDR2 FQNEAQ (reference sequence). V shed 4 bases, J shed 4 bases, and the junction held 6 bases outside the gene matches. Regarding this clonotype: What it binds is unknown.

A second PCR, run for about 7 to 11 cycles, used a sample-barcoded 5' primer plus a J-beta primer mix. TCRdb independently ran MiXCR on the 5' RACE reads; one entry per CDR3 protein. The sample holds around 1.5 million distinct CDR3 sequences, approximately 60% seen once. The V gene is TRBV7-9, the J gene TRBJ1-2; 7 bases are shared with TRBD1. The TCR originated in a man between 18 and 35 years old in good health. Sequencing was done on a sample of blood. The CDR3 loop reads CASSSGTAFYGYTF. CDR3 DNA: TGTGCCAGCAGCTCAGGGACAGCCTTCTATGGCTACACCTTC.